This TCR beta chain came from a study of cytomegalovirus exposure and HLA in healthy donors. Points from the study as a whole: TCR beta V- and J-gene trimming was later associated with a missense DCLRE1C variant. Earlier analysis yielded a pattern in which most TCR beta V segments were productive about 90% or about 30% of the time.

Comment on this clone: Its antigen is undetermined.

PCR employed 60 Vbeta and 13 Jbeta primers. Sequencing was performed with immunoSEQ multiplex PCR; in TCRdb, only in-frame clones are kept and a portion is missing. The table records about 190,000 clones, about four fifths of them present only once. The sequencing sample was made of PBMCs. This clonotype originated in a young man in good health and CMV-seronegative.

The CDR3 nucleotides are TGTGCCAGCAGGCGGGACTCAATAAACACCGGGGAGCTGTTTTTT. Translation: CASRRDSINTGELFF. This chain joins TRBV7-2 and TRBJ2-2; possibly TRBD2 for D (6 bases). The CDR3 length is 15 residues. The germline V gene has CDR1 SGHTA and CDR2 FQGNSA. Deletions cut 6 bases from V and 2 bases from J, with 13 bases between.